This T cell receptor (beta chain) was observed in a study of T-cell reconstitution after alpha-beta-depleted transplantation in children (TCRdb year 2016). Background for the entire study: The study quantitatively tracked T-cell immune reconstitution after TCRalphabeta/CD19-depleted allogeneic hematopoietic cell transplantation in children using TCR repertoire profiling. Points the paper makes about the study in general: The apparently early recovery of alphabetaT-cell counts about two months after transplant reportedly depended on only several hundred rapidly expanded clones that came from non-depleted graft cells. In some patients, high TCRbeta diversity at day 60 was attributed to recipient T cells and intrathymic progenitors that had survived conditioning. The frequencies of hyperexpanded clones fell over the following months, and after one year, T-cell counts and TCRbeta diversity were mostly attributed to newly produced T cells.

This clonotype occurred a few times. The antigen this receptor binds is unknown. Per-base qualities were not stored, and no clone one base away is much larger. The library was produced with PCR. Reads for this sample came from an Illumina HiSeq 2500. TCR libraries were prepared with molecular barcoding, using unique molecular identifiers to normalize TCRbeta repertoire quantification. TCRdb applied fastp at Q25 and MiXCR to the public reads, then kept only in-frame beta chains. Rows with one shared CDR3 protein collapse into an entry with the most common genes and DNA. The sample profile shows 300,000 to 350,000 distinct CDR3 sequences; 16% of them were found once. The ten top clones hold roughly 40% of the sample. The intended sense of this specimen's treatment or condition label: allogeneic hematopoietic cell transplantation with graft depleted of TCRalphabeta T cells and CD19 B cells. TCRalphabeta/CD19-depleted allogeneic hematopoietic cell grafts were given to the transplant recipients, all of whom were children.

The CDR3 runs 14 amino acids, cysteine and phenylalanine included. The read is trimmed to its CDR3 DNA, 42 bases read in frame from base 1. V has 6 bases trimmed and J has 4 bases trimmed; junction bases matching no gene number 11. CDR1 and CDR2 (DFQATT, SNEGSKA) derive from the germline V gene (reference sequence). Sequences were derived from PBMCs, mostly from graft donor cells, sampled 360 days after TCRalphabeta/CD19-depleted stem cell transplant. This sequence was found in a male patient aged 2 to 9 who had a stem cell transplant for acute lymphoblastic leukemia, so the T cells may come from the graft donor. The chain joins TRBV20-1 to TRBJ2-7, with 8 bases aligning to TRBD1. The nucleotide sequence reads TGCAGTGCCGCCCCGGGGACAGGAGGGTACGAGCAGTACTTC. It encodes CSAAPGTGGYEQYF.